These 30 T cell receptor beta chains came from one sample sequenced in a study of blood T cell repertoires in COVID-19. Clones were sequenced by immunoSEQ multiplex PCR, and TCRdb holds only the in-frame ones, with some missing. The data show roughly 97,000 clones, roughly 82% seen once. Sequencing was done on a sample of peripheral blood. The receptors were gathered from a man in his 60s with acute or convalescent COVID-19.

The rearrangement joins TRBV5-1 to TRBJ2-6; D unclear. The germline V gene encodes CDR1 SGHRS and CDR2 YFSETQ. Trimming stripped 3 bases from V and 3 bases from J, with 7 bases between. This CDR3 comprises 14 residues. The CDR3 DNA is TGCGCCAGCAGCTCCCTAAATGGGGCCAACGTCCTGACTTTC. Protein sequence: CASSSLNGANVLTF.

V and J are TRBV6-5 and TRBJ2-2; tentative D call: TRBD2 (5 bases). Germline lookup yields CDR1 MNHEY and CDR2 SVGAGI. Trimming took 6 bases from V and 7 from J, leaving 15 bases between them. This CDR3 has 14 residues. In DNA, the CDR3 is TGTGCCAGCAGCGCCGCTCGGGGTAGCGGGGAGCTGTTTTTT. Protein: CASSAARGSGELFF.

The chain employs TRBV5-4 and TRBJ1-2; 9 bases agree with TRBD1. CDR3 length: 15 residues. CDR1 is SGHNT, CDR2 YYREEE, per germline (reference sequence). Germline trimming cut 3 bases from V and 7 bases from J; bases unmatched to any gene: 10. The CDR3 here is CASSSNQQGALGYTF. In nucleotides, the CDR3 is TGTGCCAGCAGCTCCAATCAACAGGGGGCGCTTGGCTACACCTTC.

This clone was detected once. This rearrangement joins TRBV5-8 to TRBJ1-5, with D perhaps TRBD1 (5 bases). Germline CDR1 reads SGHTS; CDR2 reads YDEGEE. V was pared by 1 base and J by 6 bases, with 17 bases between. The CDR3 is 16 amino acids. The CDR3 reads CASSLRVGAGPQPQHF. The DNA of the CDR3 is TGTGCCAGCAGCTTGAGGGTAGGGGCAGGGCCTCAGCCCCAGCATTTT.

The chain has TRBV30 and TRBJ1-4, with D unresolved. Deletions cut 4 bases from V and 14 bases from J, with 17 bases between. From germline, CDR1 is GTSNPN and CDR2 SVGIG (reference sequence). The CDR3 has 12 residues. The DNA of the CDR3 is TGTGCCTGGATGTTGCACCGGGAACAGCTGTTTTTT. Translating gives CAWMLHREQLFF.

The CDR3 region is CASSRTTGFGNTEAFF. CDR3 sequence (DNA): TGTGCCAGCAGCCGAACCACAGGGTTTGGGAACACTGAAGCTTTCTTT. The genes are TRBV14 and TRBJ1-1; D might be TRBD1 (6 bases). The CDR3 totals 16 residues. The germline V and J ends were trimmed by 4 bases and 1 base, with 16 bases remaining between them. Looked up from germline, CDR1 is SGHDN and CDR2 is FVKESK.

This chain joins TRBV5-1 and TRBJ1-6; no clear D gene. Per germline, CDR1 SGHRS and CDR2 YFSETQ. The CDR3 sequence is 16 residues long. V lost 0 bases to trimming and J lost 2 bases, with 9 bases between them. The CDR3 is CASSLGEVTYNSPLHF. CDR3 in DNA: TGCGCCAGCAGCTTGGGGGAGGTTACCTATAATTCACCCCTCCACTTT.

This clone appeared a single time. This chain connects TRBV7-8 to TRBJ1-5, with D possibly matching TRBD1 (6 bases). The CDR3 contains 13 residues. V dropped 5 bases and J dropped 7 bases, with 12 bases sitting between them. Germline-derived CDR1 and CDR2 are SGHVS and FQNEAQ. CDR3 region: CASSRYRDQPQHF. The CDR3 DNA is TGTGCCAGCAGCCGATACAGGGACCAGCCCCAGCATTTT.

This chain joins TRBV9 and TRBJ1-3; D gene unclear. V was clipped by 4 bases and J by 0 bases, with 5 bases between them. The CDR3 runs 13 residues. Germline V gives CDR1 SGDLS, CDR2 YYNGEE. CDR3 nucleotides: TGTGCCAGCAGCAGAGACTCTGGAAACACCATATATTTT. Its protein product is CASSRDSGNTIYF.

The chain uses TRBV28 and TRBJ2-7; no reliable D call. The V end was cut by 4 bases, the J end by 1 base, with 5 bases between. The length of the CDR3 is 12 residues. Germline V CDR1 and CDR2: MDHEN, SYDVKM. DNA of the CDR3: TGTGCCAGCAGTTCCCAATCCTACGAGCAGTACGTC. Protein sequence: CASSSQSYEQYV.

This clone has just a few counts. The J gene is TRBJ2-2, the V gene TRBV7-9; possibly TRBD1 for D (6 bases). Germline V CDR1 and CDR2: SEHNR, FQNEAQ (reference sequence). The CDR3 loop spans 15 amino acids. Trimming took 1 base from V and 7 from J, leaving 13 bases between them. The CDR3 sequence is CASSLGSGVGGELFF. The CDR3 DNA is TGTGCCAGCAGCTTAGGCTCAGGGGTTGGCGGGGAGCTGTTTTTT.

The V call is TRBV5-5, the J call TRBJ1-2, with TRBD1 identical over 8 bases. Germline values: CDR1 SGHKS, CDR2 YYEKEE (reference sequence). This CDR3 contains 16 residues. Unmatched junction bases numbered 12, after V lost 1 base and J lost 7 bases. CDR3: CASSLSPRQGLAGYTF. The CDR3 DNA reads TGTGCCAGCAGCTTGAGCCCGAGACAGGGGTTGGCTGGCTACACCTTC.

The V call is TRBV5-6, the J call TRBJ1-1; unclear D gene. V lost 1 base and J 1 base, leaving 8 bases between the germline ends. The CDR3 consists of 14 residues. The germline gives CDR1 SGHDT, CDR2 YYEEEE. The CDR3 DNA follows: TGTGCCAGCAGCTTGTACACTACGAACACTGAAGCTTTCTTT. Translation gives CASSLYTTNTEAFF.

The chain employs TRBV28 and TRBJ1-4; 7 nucleotides match TRBD1. The CDR3 length is 15 residues. Germline lookup yields CDR1 MDHEN and CDR2 SYDVKM. The V segment lost 5 bases and the J segment 3 bases; nucleotides outside the gene matches: 6. CDR3 in amino acids: CASSATGAANEKLFF. The CDR3 DNA follows: TGTGCCAGCAGTGCCACAGGGGCGGCTAATGAAAAACTGTTTTTT.

There are a few counts of this clone. The chain carries TRBV24-1 and TRBJ2-5; TRBD2 might be the D (6 bases). V dropped 4 bases and J dropped 5 bases, with 16 bases sitting between them. Germline V gene lookup returns CDR1 KGHDR and CDR2 SFDVKD. This CDR3 is built from 15 residues. CDR3 sequence: CATSEGGTARETQYF. In nucleotides, the CDR3 is TGTGCCACCAGTGAAGGAGGGACGGCCCGGGAGACCCAGTACTTC.

A word on this clone: One junction end does not reproduce the germline sequence, and a read error may be involved. V and J are TRBV5-1 and TRBJ1-5, with TRBD1 as a possible D gene (6 bases). This CDR3 contains 17 residues. Germline lookup yields CDR1 SGHRS and CDR2 YFSETQ. As DNA, the CDR3 is TGCGCCCGCAGCCCGGGGGGGGGCCGAAATAGCAATCAGCCCCAGCATTTT. This encodes CARSPGGGRNSNQPQHF.

The chain is built from TRBV27 and TRBJ1-6; TRBD1 aligns across 7 bases. J lost 8 bases, V lost 5 bases, and 12 bases had no gene match. Germline V gene sequence: CDR1 MNHEY, CDR2 SMNVEV (reference sequence). This CDR3 has 16 amino acids. DNA for the CDR3: TGTGCCAGCAGTGCCCCCCGGAGGGGGCTGGATTCACCCCTCCACTTT. Its translation: CASSAPRRGLDSPLHF.

Only one count was recorded for this clone. V is TRBV29-1 and J is TRBJ1-1; 8 nucleotides agree with TRBD1. The germline CDR1 and CDR2 sequences are SQVTM and ANQGSEA. Unmatched junction bases numbered 6, after V lost 6 bases and J lost 3 bases. The CDR3 contains 13 residues. The CDR3 bases are TGCAGCGTAAGACAGGGGAGAGACACTGAAGCTTTCTTT. This gives the protein CSVRQGRDTEAFF.

The J gene is TRBJ1-5, the V gene TRBV5-6; D perhaps matches TRBD1 (5 bases). V lost 4 bases to trimming and J lost 6 bases, with 17 bases between them. Germline V gives CDR1 SGHDT, CDR2 YYEEEE. The CDR3 spans 15 residues. In DNA, the CDR3 is TGTGCCAGCAGCCATACACCCCAGGGTCTTCAGCCCCAGCATTTT. As protein: CASSHTPQGLQPQHF.

This chain joins TRBV29-1 and TRBJ1-5; possible D gene TRBD1, 5 bases. Looked up from germline, CDR1 is SQVTM and CDR2 is ANQGSEA. The germline V and J ends were trimmed by 2 bases and 2 bases, with 13 bases remaining between them. The CDR3 runs 15 residues. The CDR3 region has the DNA TGCAGCGTTGAATTAGGAGGGGTGGGCAATCAGCCCCAGCATTTT. Its protein product is CSVELGGVGNQPQHF.

The chain carries TRBV5-1 and TRBJ1-6; possible D gene TRBD1, 6 bases. The CDR3 runs to 15 residues. CDR1 SGHRS and CDR2 YFSETQ come from the germline V gene. The V end lost 1 base, the J end lost 5 bases, and 10 bases lay between the germline ends. The CDR3 reads CASSLRQADNSPLHF. DNA for the CDR3: TGCGCCAGCAGCTTGCGACAGGCTGATAATTCACCCCTCCACTTT.

The V and J genes are TRBV10-2 and TRBJ1-4; D remains unclear. Looked up from germline, CDR1 is WSHSY and CDR2 is SAAADI. The CDR3 has 13 residues. Trimming removed 1 base from V and 10 bases from J, with 10 bases in between. The CDR3 spells CASSEYRGTKLFF. The CDR3 bases are TGCGCCAGCAGTGAGTACCGGGGTACAAAACTGTTTTTT.

This chain uses TRBV9 with TRBJ1-3; maybe TRBD1 (5 bases). The CDR3 runs to 17 residues. Per germline, CDR1 SGDLS and CDR2 YYNGEE. With 2 bases removed from V and 2 bases from J, the gap between germline ends came to 17 bases. CDR3 coding DNA: TGTGCCAGCAGCGTCCAACCCCAGGGAAAGGCTGGAAACACCATATATTTT. Amino acid sequence: CASSVQPQGKAGNTIYF.

The genes are TRBV6-5 and TRBJ1-6, with 8 bases aligning to TRBD1. The germline gives CDR1 MNHEY, CDR2 SVGAGI. V shed 6 bases and J 7 bases; nucleotides not matched to a gene: 5. This CDR3 region has 14 residues. The CDR3 here is CASRRTGRNSPLHF. CDR3 DNA sequence: TGTGCCAGCAGACGGACAGGGCGGAATTCACCCCTCCACTTT.

J is TRBJ2-7 and V is TRBV5-8; TRBD1 aligns across 7 bases. The CDR3 has 13 residues. The V and J ends lost 7 bases and 5 bases, in that order; junction bases with no gene match: 9. Germline loops: CDR1 SGHTS, CDR2 YDEGEE. CDR3 coding DNA: TGTGCCAGCCTCCGGGACAGATTGAACGAGCAGTACTTC. Translation: CASLRDRLNEQYF. Together with reference TRBV5-8 and TRBJ2-7, the CDR3 gives the full variable domain: EAGVTQSPTHLIKTRGQQATLRCSPISGHTSVYWYQQALGLGLQFLLWYDEGEERNRGNFPPRFSGRQFPNYSSELNVNALELEDSALYLCASLRDRLNEQYFGPGTRLTVT.

This clone was seen just once. CDR3: CASSIEQGFGNQPQHF. CDR3 coding DNA: TGTGCCAGTAGTATAGAACAGGGGTTTGGCAATCAGCCCCAGCATTTT. The gene calls are TRBV19 and TRBJ1-5; 7 positions agree with TRBD1. The CDR3 totals 16 residues. V shed 0 bases, J shed 2 bases, and the junction held 4 bases outside the gene matches. The germline CDR1 and CDR2 sequences are LNHDA and SQIVND (reference sequence).

This clone occurred once. V is TRBV6-1 and J is TRBJ2-7, with 7 bases fitting TRBD2. The trim removed 1 base at V and 5 bases at J, leaving 5 bases unmatched. Germline CDR1 and CDR2: MNHNS and SASEGT. This CDR3 contains 14 residues. The CDR3 bases are TGTGCCAGCAGTGAAGGGGCGGGAGTCCACGAGCAGTACTTC. As protein: CASSEGAGVHEQYF.

The chain recombines TRBV19 with TRBJ1-5; 8 nucleotides agree with TRBD1. The CDR3 runs to 13 residues. V lost 9 bases and J lost 5; bases outside the gene matches: 6. Germline assignment: CDR1 LNHDA and CDR2 SQIVND (reference sequence). The CDR3 nucleotides are TGTGCCAGCCGGACAGGGACCCATCAGCCCCAGCATTTT. Protein: CASRTGTHQPQHF. The whole variable domain, remainder taken from reference TRBV19 and TRBJ1-5, is DGGITQSPKYLFRKEGQNVTLSCEQNLNHDAMYWYRQDPGQGLRLIYYSQIVNDFQKGDIAEGYSVSREKKESFPLTVTSAQKNPTAFYLCASRTGTHQPQHFGDGTRLSIL.

The chain carries TRBV5-1 and TRBJ2-2; D call uncertain. This CDR3 region has 16 residues. Looked up from germline, CDR1 is SGHRS and CDR2 is YFSETQ. V was pared by 1 base and J by 4 bases, with 14 bases between. CDR3 bases: TGCGCCAGCAGCTTGATCGACACGATGGCCACCGGGGAGCTGTTTTTT. It encodes CASSLIDTMATGELFF.

The DNA of the CDR3 is TGTGCCATCGGACAGGGGACCAGCTCTGGAAACACCATATATTTT. Amino acids: CAIGQGTSSGNTIYF. J is TRBJ1-3 and V is TRBV10-3; 9 bases match TRBD1. The CDR3 totals 15 residues. The V gene's germline CDR1 is ENHRY and CDR2 SYGVKD. Germline trimming cut 8 bases from V and 0 bases from J; bases unmatched to any gene: 5.